Below, one T cell receptor beta chain is given with its context. The ends were cut back, 1 base at V and 1 base at J, with 10 bases in the middle. CDR1 is SGHTA, CDR2 FQGNSA, per germline. This CDR3 is 15 amino acids long. The sample is drawn from a study of blood T cell repertoires in COVID-19. Method: immunoSEQ multiplex PCR; TCRdb's copy keeps in-frame clones and lacks some. The data show about 160,000 clones, with around 77% seen just once and roughly 2.8% held by the top ten. This TCR derives from a man aged 65 to 85 with acute or convalescent COVID-19. The sequenced sample consisted of peripheral blood. The chain has TRBV7-2 and TRBJ1-1; possible D gene TRBD1, 6 bases. For the CDR3, the DNA is TGTGCCAGCAGCTTAGATATAGGGGGGAACACTGAAGCTTTCTTT. This gives the protein CASSLDIGGNTEAFF.